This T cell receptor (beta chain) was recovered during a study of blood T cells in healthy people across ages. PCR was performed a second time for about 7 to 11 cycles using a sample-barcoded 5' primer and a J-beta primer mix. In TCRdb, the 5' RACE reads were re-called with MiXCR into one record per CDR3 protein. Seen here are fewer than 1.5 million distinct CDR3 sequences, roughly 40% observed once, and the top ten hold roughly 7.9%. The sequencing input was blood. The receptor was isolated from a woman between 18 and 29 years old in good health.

The CDR3 loop reads CASRPTSGAYEQYF. DNA of the CDR3: TGTGCCAGTAGACCGACTAGCGGGGCGTACGAGCAGTACTTC. The V gene is TRBV6-1, the J gene TRBJ2-7, with 11 bases matching TRBD2. The germline V gene encodes CDR1 MNHNS and CDR2 SASEGT. The CDR3 is 14 residues long. V lost 9 bases and J lost 4; bases outside the gene matches: 8.